The T cell receptor beta chain under discussion was sequenced for a study of metastatic and nonmetastatic thyroid tumors. Study context: Where malignant and benign thyroid patients were concerned, repertoires were compared across blood and tumor or nodule tissue. Overall study findings and caveats: Relative to benign nodules, malignant thyroid tumors were reportedly characterized by significantly elevated TCR beta diversity in blood and tumor.

This clone has ten or more counts. Antigen specificity is unknown. Original data processing: Researchers built a distant-metastasis classifier for papillary thyroid cancer that drew on CDR3 differences across clinicopathological groups. TCRdb ran MiXCR on the PCR reads. TCRdb, not the original authors, processed these V and J calls. This table holds around 53,000 clones, roughly 20% found once. Trimming stripped 4 bases from V and 7 bases from J, with 16 bases between. Germline V gene lookup returns CDR1 SGHVS and CDR2 FNYEAQ. CDR3 size: 14 residues. All patients were treatment-naive before thyroid surgery.

This receptor was taken from a female donor with papillary thyroid cancer or a benign thyroid nodule (not recorded which). Some clones in this sample may be carry-over from other donors' samples. The material sequenced was blood. The J gene is TRBJ1-1, the V gene TRBV7-6; D is undetermined. The CDR3 reads CASSSSRSIIEAFF. The CDR3 DNA sequence: TGTGCCAGCAGCTCAAGCCGATCTATTATTGAAGCTTTCTTT.